The present T cell receptor beta chain was sequenced within a study of CD8 T cells in Susac syndrome. Study-wide results and caveats: The authors acknowledged that the study's TCR sequencing and HLA analysis involved relatively few individuals.

V lost 0 bases, J lost 8 bases, and 9 bases lay in between. Per germline, CDR1 SGHRS and CDR2 YFSETQ. The CDR3 sequence is 14 residues long. Sequencing targeted TCR beta in T cells from blood (CD8+ and CD4+). Random hexamers served to reverse transcribe roughly 0.5 to 1 ug RNA. One entry per CDR3 protein results from TCRdb running MiXCR on the immunoSEQ multiplex PCR reads. Of about 110,000 distinct CDR3 sequences listed, less than 97% were seen once; the top ten hold roughly 0.099%. About this clonotype itself: Its antigen is unknown.

The rearrangement links TRBV5-1 to TRBJ1-6; D is unclear. This clonotype was obtained from a human donor in good health. Sequencing input: CD4+ T cells from PBMCs. The CDR3 here is CASSLVTAYSPLHF. CDR3 sequence (DNA): TGCGCCAGCAGCTTGGTCACAGCGTATTCACCCCTCCACTTT.